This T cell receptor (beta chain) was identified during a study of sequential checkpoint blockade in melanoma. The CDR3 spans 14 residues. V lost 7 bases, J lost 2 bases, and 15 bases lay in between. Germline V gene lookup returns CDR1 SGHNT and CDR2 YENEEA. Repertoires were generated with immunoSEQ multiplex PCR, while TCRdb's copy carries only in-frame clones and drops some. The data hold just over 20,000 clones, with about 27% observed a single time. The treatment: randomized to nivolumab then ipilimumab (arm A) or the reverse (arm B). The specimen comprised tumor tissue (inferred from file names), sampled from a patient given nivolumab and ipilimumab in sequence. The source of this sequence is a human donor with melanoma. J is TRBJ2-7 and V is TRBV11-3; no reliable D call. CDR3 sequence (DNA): TGTGCCAGCACCAGTCCCCCAGATACCTACGAGCAGTACTTC. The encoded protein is CASTSPPDTYEQYF.